The clone carrying this T cell receptor beta chain was recorded at least ten times. Amplification of TCR beta CDR3 regions was performed using RNA transcripts as template. The HTBI set primed first-round TCR CDR3 RT-PCR. One entry per CDR3 protein, called by TCRdb with MiXCR from the multiplex PCR reads. The profile shows about 290,000 distinct CDR3 sequences, roughly 15% of them singletons. The sample originates from a study of T cells in Graves' hyperthyroidism and ophthalmopathy. Extraction of PBMCs used roughly 9.3 ml of fresh peripheral blood. V gave up 4 bases and J gave up 13 bases, with 17 bases separating them. The CDR3 contains 13 residues. From germline, CDR1 is LGHDT and CDR2 YNNKEL (reference sequence).

The sample consisted of blood. This sequence originates from a woman between 35 and 50 years old with Graves' hyperthyroidism. The V gene is TRBV3-1, the J gene TRBJ2-1, with D hard to call. CDR3 sequence reads: CASSPKFTVNQFF. The CDR3 nucleotides are TGTGCCAGCAGCCCAAAATTTACAGTGAACCAGTTCTTC.